This T cell receptor (beta chain) comes out of a study of HIV-infected patients and healthy controls. Antiretroviral therapy had run roughly three months, about 14 weeks, before follow-up blood collection. No cell fractionation was done, so the repertoire covers all unsorted peripheral blood T cells. There are many counts of this clonotype. Germline assignment: CDR1 SEHNR and CDR2 FQNEAQ (reference sequence). Trimming took 2 bases from V and 0 from J, leaving 5 bases between them. The CDR3 extends over 15 amino acids. Alpha and beta constant-region primers primed reverse transcription of around 500 ng RNA. Each of the alpha and beta chains got its own library through chain-specific third strand synthesis with indices. One entry per CDR3 protein results from TCRdb running MiXCR on the 5' RACE reads. Counted here are more than 15,000 distinct CDR3 sequences, approximately 7.7% occurring once; the ten biggest clones make up around 21%.

This sequence joins TRBV7-9 and TRBJ2-6; D is unresolved. Here the sequenced sample was blood, taken during antiretroviral therapy. The source is an adult with HIV infection. As DNA, the CDR3 is TGTGCCAGCAGCTTACTACTCTCTGGGGCCAACGTCCTGACTTTC. This gives the protein CASSLLLSGANVLTF.